These 5 T cell receptor beta chains were all obtained from the same sample, sequenced in a study of blood T cell repertoires in COVID-19. Profiled with immunoSEQ multiplex PCR; TCRdb holds only in-frame clones, not every one. In the table there are 55,000 to 70,000 clones, roughly nine tenths of which are singletons. The sequencing sample was made of peripheral blood. The receptor source for this set is a man in his forties with COVID-19, enrolled during active disease.

The CDR3 region is CASSQRLPGGETQYF. CDR3 DNA: TGTGCCAGCAGCCAGCGACTACCGGGAGGGGAGACCCAGTACTTC. The chain couples TRBV3-1 (or the pseudogene TRBV3-2) to TRBJ2-5, with 8 bases identical to TRBD2. CDR3 length: 15 residues. V shed 3 bases, J shed 5 bases, and the junction held 8 bases outside the gene matches. The germline V gene encodes CDR1 LGHDT and CDR2 YNNKEL (reference sequence).

The chain is built from TRBV10-3 and TRBJ1-2, with 9 bases fitting TRBD1. The junction had 8 bases not matched to a gene; V was cut back by 10 bases and J by 8 bases. This CDR3 has 12 amino acids. The germline gives CDR1 ENHRY, CDR2 SYGVKD. The CDR3 region is CASTGGEEGYTF. The CDR3 region has the DNA TGTGCCAGCACAGGGGGCGAGGAAGGCTACACCTTC.

Concerning this clone: Additional DNA sequences in this sample encode the identical CDR3. The chain has TRBV3-1 (or the pseudogene TRBV3-2) and TRBJ2-7; D is possibly TRBD1 (6 bases). V was trimmed by 1 base and J by 6 bases, leaving 10 bases between them. CDR3 length: 13 amino acids. Germline V lookup: CDR1 LGHDT, CDR2 YNNKEL (reference sequence). CDR3 protein: CASSQAPRGEQYF. The CDR3 region has the DNA TGTGCCAGCAGCCAAGCCCCCAGGGGCGAGCAGTACTTC.

This clone appeared a single time. The genes are TRBV29-1 and TRBJ2-5; 15 bases match TRBD2. Unmatched junction bases numbered 2, after V lost 7 bases and J lost 2 bases. From germline, CDR1 is SQVTM and CDR2 ANQGSEA. The length of the CDR3 is 14 residues. This chain's CDR3 is CSAGTSGGQETQYF. For the CDR3, the DNA is TGCAGCGCCGGGACTAGCGGGGGGCAAGAGACCCAGTACTTC. The entire variable domain, with the rest obtained from reference TRBV29-1 and TRBJ2-5, is as follows: SAVISQKPSRDICQRGTSLTIQCQVDSQVTMMFWYRQQPGQSLTLIATANQGSEATYESGFVIDKFPISRPNLTFSTLTVSNMSPEDSSIYLCSAGTSGGQETQYFGPGTRLLVL.

This chain uses TRBV6-2 or TRBV6-3 with TRBJ1-5, with D uncertain. Germline-derived CDR1 and CDR2 are MNHEY and SVGEGT. CDR3 length equals 12 residues. With 3 bases removed from V and 10 bases from J, the gap between germline ends came to 10 bases. This chain's CDR3 is CASSYYRGPQHF. In DNA form, the CDR3 reads TGTGCCAGCAGTTATTATCGAGGCCCCCAGCATTTT.